A single sample is the source of the 11 T cell receptor beta chains below, sequenced in a study of T-cell reconstitution after alpha-beta-depleted transplantation in children. Preparation of the TCRbeta library was carried out with unique molecular identifiers. TCRdb processed the PCR reads anew with MiXCR; each CDR3 protein has one entry. The sample consists of approximately 110,000 distinct CDR3 sequences, 20% to 25% of them appearing once. The starting material was PBMCs, mostly from graft donor cells, obtained 180 days after TCRalphabeta/CD19-depleted stem cell transplant. The source of these receptors is a male patient between 2 and 15 years old who had a stem cell transplant for chronic granulomatous disease, so the T cells may come from the graft donor.

The chain links TRBV5-6 to TRBJ1-2; no clear D gene. The CDR3 covers 14 residues. Trimming shortened V by 7 bases and J by 4 bases, and 17 bases separated the two germline ends. Germline values: CDR1 SGHDT, CDR2 YYEEEE. The CDR3 region has the DNA TGTGCCAGCTCGTTGTTGGTATCGGGCTATGGCTACACCTTC. Translation gives CASSLLVSGYGYTF. Full variable domain (outside the CDR3, taken from reference TRBV5-6 and TRBJ1-2): DAGVTQSPTHLIKTRGQQVTLRCSPKSGHDTVSWYQQALGQGPQFIFQYYEEEERQRGNFPDRFSGHQFPNYSSELNVNALLLGDSALYLCASSLLVSGYGYTFGSGTRLTVV.

The V gene is TRBV7-6, the J gene TRBJ2-2; no reliable D call. The CDR3 has 12 residues. Looked up from germline, CDR1 is SGHVS and CDR2 is FNYEAQ. Trimming left V 1 base short and J 6 bases short, with 3 bases between. The CDR3: CASSLGPGELFF. The DNA of the CDR3 is TGTGCCAGCAGCTTAGGCCCCGGGGAGCTGTTTTTT.

For this clonotype: One base away lies a much larger clone, so this may be a sequencing read error. The V gene is TRBV1, the J gene TRBJ2-4; TRBD1, as called in the table, went unchecked against the DNA. TRBV1 is listed as a pseudogene. The CDR3 loop spans 16 amino acids. The CDR3, as DNA: TGCACCAGCAGCCGAGAATACGTCTCGGGCAAAAACAGTCAGTACTTC. Its protein is CTSSREYVSGKNSQYF.

This clonotype was recorded at least ten times. CDR3 region: CASSSLDRGPEQYF. The CDR3 nucleotides read TGTGCCAGCAGCTCATTGGACAGGGGGCCCGAGCAGTACTTC. J is TRBJ2-7 and V is TRBV5-6, with 11 bases matching TRBD1. The CDR3 runs to 14 residues. Germline V gene lookup returns CDR1 SGHDT and CDR2 YYEEEE. Trimming cost V 3 bases and J 6 bases; bases outside gene matches: 5. Looking up the rest from reference TRBV5-6 and TRBJ2-7 gives the full variable domain: DAGVTQSPTHLIKTRGQQVTLRCSPKSGHDTVSWYQQALGQGPQFIFQYYEEEERQRGNFPDRFSGHQFPNYSSELNVNALLLGDSALYLCASSSLDRGPEQYFGPGTRLTVT.

This clonotype has ten or more counts. This chain uses TRBV20-1 with TRBJ2-3, with 7 bases matching TRBD2. From germline, CDR1 is DFQATT and CDR2 SNEGSKA (reference sequence). The CDR3 spans 13 residues. The DNA for the CDR3 is TGCGGCGGGGGAGTAAGAAGCACAGATACGCAGTATTTT. This sequence encodes CGGGVRSTDTQYF.

The gene calls are TRBV11-2 and TRBJ2-3; 8 bases map to TRBD2. Germline CDR1 and CDR2: SGHAT and FQNNGV. The CDR3 is 16 amino acids. V lost 4 bases and J lost 2; bases outside the gene matches: 8. The CDR3 bases are TGTGCCAGCAGCTGGGGAGCGGGGGTGGCCACAGATACGCAGTATTTT. Its translation: CASSWGAGVATDTQYF.

This clonotype was observed a few times. The gene calls are TRBV29-1 and TRBJ2-3; TRBD2 might be the D (6 bases). Trimming removed 7 bases from V and 3 bases from J, with 11 bases in between. The CDR3 has 12 amino acids. Germline lookup yields CDR1 SQVTM and CDR2 ANQGSEA. CDR3: CSAGRDTDTQYF. The CDR3 bases are TGCAGCGCCGGGCGGGATACAGATACGCAGTATTTT.

This clonotype was found many times. This rearrangement joins TRBV7-3 to TRBJ1-4, with D perhaps TRBD1 (5 bases). Germline CDR1 is SGHTA and CDR2 is FQGTGA. V gave up 5 bases and J gave up 7 bases, with 20 bases separating them. This CDR3 is 16 amino acids long. The CDR3 DNA sequence: TGTGCCAGCAGCCCTAACAAGGGAGGGACCATTGAAAAACTGTTTTTT. Protein product: CASSPNKGGTIEKLFF.

This clonotype has a count of ten or more. In DNA, the CDR3 is TGTGTCACACGTCACCATTCGACGGAAGCGGGGACGTTCTACAATGAGCAGTTCTTC. Translated: CVTRHHSTEAGTFYNEQFF. V gene TRBV27 combines with J gene TRBJ2-1, with 7 bases that match TRBD2. This CDR3 is 19 amino acids long. CDR1 and CDR2 (germline): MNHEY, SMNVEV (reference sequence).

The rearrangement uses TRBV9 and TRBJ2-7; 7 bases line up with TRBD1. Losses at the gene ends were 3 bases for V and 1 base for J; bases not matched to a gene: 4. This CDR3 is built from 14 residues. Germline-derived CDR1 and CDR2 are SGDLS and YYNGEE. In DNA, the CDR3 is TGTGCCAGCAGCGCCCGACAGGGATCCTACGAGCAGTACTTC. Protein product: CASSARQGSYEQYF.

This clonotype was detected a few times. The genes are TRBV5-1 and TRBJ2-1, with D hard to call. In germline, CDR1 is SGHRS, CDR2 YFSETQ. Trimming removed 4 bases at V and 8 bases at J, with 10 bases between. The CDR3 covers 12 residues. The DNA of the CDR3 is TGCGCCAGCAGCCTTAGTTGGGATGAGCAGTTCTTC. Its protein is CASSLSWDEQFF.